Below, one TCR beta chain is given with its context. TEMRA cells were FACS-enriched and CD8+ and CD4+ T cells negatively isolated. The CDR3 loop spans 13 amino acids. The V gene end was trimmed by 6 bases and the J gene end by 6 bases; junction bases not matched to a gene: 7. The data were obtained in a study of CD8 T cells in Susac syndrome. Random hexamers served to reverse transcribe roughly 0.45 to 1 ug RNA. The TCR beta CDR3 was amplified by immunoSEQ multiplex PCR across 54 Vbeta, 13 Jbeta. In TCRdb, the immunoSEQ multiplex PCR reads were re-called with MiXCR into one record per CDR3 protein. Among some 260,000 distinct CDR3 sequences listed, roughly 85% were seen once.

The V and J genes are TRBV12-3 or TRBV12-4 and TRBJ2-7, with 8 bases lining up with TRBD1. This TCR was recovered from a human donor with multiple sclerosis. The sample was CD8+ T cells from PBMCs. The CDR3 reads CASSHTRGREQYF. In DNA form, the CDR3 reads TGTGCCAGCAGCCACACCAGGGGGCGCGAGCAGTACTTC.